One and the same sample provided the 10 T cell receptor beta chains below, sequenced in a study of T cell responses to AZD1222 COVID-19 vaccine. Using immunoSEQ multiplex PCR, the repertoire was profiled, and TCRdb retains in-frame clones only, with some absent. The sample consists of 100,000 to 150,000 clones, under 95% of them appearing once. The sequences come from peripheral blood, collected 28 days after the second AZD1222 dose. The receptors come from an adult who received the AZD1222 COVID-19 vaccine.

The genes are TRBV29-1 and TRBJ1-2, with 9 bases fitting TRBD1. V was pared by 7 bases and J by 2 bases, with 5 bases of the junction left unmatched. This CDR3 spans 13 amino acids. Germline lookup yields CDR1 SQVTM and CDR2 ANQGSEA. The chain's CDR3 is CSAMGTGNYGYTF. For the CDR3, the DNA is TGCAGCGCGATGGGGACAGGGAACTATGGCTACACCTTC.

This chain uses TRBV28 with TRBJ2-1; TRBD2 might be the D (5 bases). Germline CDR1 MDHEN, CDR2 SYDVKM. V lost 6 bases and J 6 bases, leaving 6 bases between the germline ends. The CDR3 consists of 11 residues. The CDR3, as DNA: TGTGCCAGCAGCCTAGCCAATGAGCAGTTCTTC. This codes for CASSLANEQFF.

The V gene is TRBV3-1 (or the pseudogene TRBV3-2), the J gene TRBJ2-7, with a possible D match to TRBD2 (6 bases). V lost 1 base to trimming and J lost 2 bases, with 12 bases between them. Germline CDR1 LGHDT, CDR2 YNNKEL (reference sequence). CDR3 length: 15 residues. The CDR3 is CASSQGNGRPYEQYF. CDR3 coding DNA: TGTGCCAGCAGCCAAGGAAACGGGAGACCCTACGAGCAGTACTTC.

V gene TRBV6-4 combines with J gene TRBJ1-2, with a tentative D call TRBD1 (6 bases). Germline-derived CDR1 and CDR2 are MRHNA and SNTAGT. Trimming pared 9 bases from V and 4 bases from J, leaving 15 bases between. CDR3 size: 13 residues. For the CDR3, the DNA is TGTGCCAGACCTCAGGGGTTCCCCTATGGCTACACCTTC. It yields the protein CARPQGFPYGYTF.

In its sample, this clone was seen once. The chain couples TRBV7-9 to TRBJ1-6; 11 bases fit TRBD1. V lost 5 bases, J lost 5 bases, and 5 bases stayed unmatched. Germline assignment: CDR1 SEHNR and CDR2 FQNEAQ (reference sequence). The CDR3 is made up of 16 amino acids. The CDR3 is CASSPGQGANNSPLHF. The CDR3 DNA reads as TGTGCCAGCAGCCCAGGACAGGGGGCAAATAATTCACCCCTCCACTTT.

The genes are TRBV27 and TRBJ2-7, with unresolved D. The V and J ends lost 4 bases and 6 bases respectively, with 16 bases between them. CDR1 is MNHEY and CDR2 is SMNVEV in the germline V gene (reference sequence). This CDR3 is 14 amino acids long. CDR3 in amino acids: CASSYLKDTLEQYF. The DNA of the CDR3 is TGTGCCAGCAGTTACCTAAAAGACACCCTCGAGCAGTACTTC.

The V call is TRBV30, the J call TRBJ2-7; 9 nucleotides agree with TRBD2. The V and J ends lost 0 bases and 4 bases, in that order; junction bases with no gene match: 4. Germline lookup yields CDR1 GTSNPN and CDR2 SVGIG (reference sequence). The CDR3 runs 14 residues. The CDR3 DNA is TGTGCCTGGAGTGTTGTAGCGGGAGAGTACGAGCAGTACTTC. It is translated as CAWSVVAGEYEQYF.

This clone has only one observation. The junction and the germline gene differ at one end; a read error may be behind it. The chain links TRBV29-1 to TRBJ1-1, with D unclear. Germline CDR1 is SQVTM and CDR2 is ANQGSEA. The CDR3 covers 12 residues. CDR3 loop: CGVGESGTEAFF. CDR3 bases: TGCGGCGTTGGAGAGAGTGGCACTGAAGCTTTCTTT. The variable domain in full, with the rest retrieved from reference TRBV29-1 and TRBJ1-1, is SAVISQKPSRDICQRGTSLTIQCQVDSQVTMMFWYRQQPGQSLTLIATANQGSEATYESGFVIDKFPISRPNLTFSTLTVSNMSPEDSSIYLCGVGESGTEAFFGQGTRLTVV.

The sample holds one count of this clone. This chain uses TRBV20-1 with TRBJ2-7; D perhaps matches TRBD1 (5 bases). The V gene lost 5 bases and the J gene lost 4 bases, with 9 bases spanning the gap. The CDR3 extends over 11 amino acids. Germline values: CDR1 DFQATT, CDR2 SNEGSKA (reference sequence). CDR3 sequence reads: CSAWTPYEQYF. The CDR3 DNA is TGCAGTGCTTGGACACCTTACGAGCAGTACTTC.

V usage is TRBV10-3 and J usage is TRBJ2-2; no reliable D call. The CDR3 runs to 14 residues. The germline CDR1 and CDR2 sequences are ENHRY and SYGVKD. Trimming removed 10 bases from V and 0 bases from J, with 12 bases in between. The DNA of the CDR3 is TGTGCCACCATTGAGACACCGAACACCGGGGAGCTGTTTTTT. Protein: CATIETPNTGELFF.